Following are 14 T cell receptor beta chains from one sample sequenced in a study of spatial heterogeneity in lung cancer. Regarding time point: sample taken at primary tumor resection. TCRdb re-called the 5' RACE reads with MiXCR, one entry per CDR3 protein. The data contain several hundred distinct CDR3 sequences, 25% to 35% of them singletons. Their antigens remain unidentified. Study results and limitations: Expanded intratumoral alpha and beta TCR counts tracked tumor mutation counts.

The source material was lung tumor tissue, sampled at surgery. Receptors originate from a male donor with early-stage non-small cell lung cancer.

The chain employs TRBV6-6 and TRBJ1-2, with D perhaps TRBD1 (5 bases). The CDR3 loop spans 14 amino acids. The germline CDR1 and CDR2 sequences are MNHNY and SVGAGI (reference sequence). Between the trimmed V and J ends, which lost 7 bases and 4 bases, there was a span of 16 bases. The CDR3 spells CASTNWGVSYGYTF. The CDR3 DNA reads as TGTGCCAGCACCAACTGGGGGGTCAGCTATGGCTACACCTTC.

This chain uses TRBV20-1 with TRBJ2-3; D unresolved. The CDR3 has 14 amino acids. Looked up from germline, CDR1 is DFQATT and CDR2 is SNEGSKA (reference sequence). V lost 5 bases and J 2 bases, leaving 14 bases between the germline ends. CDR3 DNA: TGCAGTGCTCAATCCGGGCCCCCCACAGATACGCAGTATTTT. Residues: CSAQSGPPTDTQYF.

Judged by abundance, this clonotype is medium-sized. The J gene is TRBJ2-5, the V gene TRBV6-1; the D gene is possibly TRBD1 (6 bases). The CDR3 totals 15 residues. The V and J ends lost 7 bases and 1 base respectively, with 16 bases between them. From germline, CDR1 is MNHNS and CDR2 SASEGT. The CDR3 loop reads CASTLQGNFQETQYF. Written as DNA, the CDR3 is TGTGCCAGCACCTTACAGGGCAACTTCCAAGAGACCCAGTACTTC.

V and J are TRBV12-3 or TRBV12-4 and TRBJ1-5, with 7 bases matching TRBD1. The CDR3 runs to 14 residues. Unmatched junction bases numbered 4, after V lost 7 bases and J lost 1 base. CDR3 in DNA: TGTGCCAGCACCCTGGACAGGAGCAATCAGCCCCAGCATTTT. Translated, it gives CASTLDRSNQPQHF.

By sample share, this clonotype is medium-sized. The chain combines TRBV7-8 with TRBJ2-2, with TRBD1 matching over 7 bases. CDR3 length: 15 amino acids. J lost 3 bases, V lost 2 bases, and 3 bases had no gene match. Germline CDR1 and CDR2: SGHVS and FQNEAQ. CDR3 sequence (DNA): TGTGCCAGCAGCTTAAAGGGGGCCGACACCGGGGAGCTGTTTTTT. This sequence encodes CASSLKGADTGELFF.

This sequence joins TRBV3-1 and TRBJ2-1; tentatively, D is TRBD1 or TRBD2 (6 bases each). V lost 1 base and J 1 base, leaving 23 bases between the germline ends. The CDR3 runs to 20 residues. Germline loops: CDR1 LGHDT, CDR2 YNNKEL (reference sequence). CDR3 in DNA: TGTGCCAGCAGCCAAGGGCGGGCTGGTCTCGGGGGCGGTTCCTACAATGAGCAGTTCTTC. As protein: CASSQGRAGLGGGSYNEQFF.

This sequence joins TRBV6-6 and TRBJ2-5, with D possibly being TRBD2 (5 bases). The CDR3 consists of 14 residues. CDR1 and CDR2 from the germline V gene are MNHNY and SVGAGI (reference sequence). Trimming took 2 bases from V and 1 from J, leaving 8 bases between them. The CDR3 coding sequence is TGTGCCAGCAGTTACCTTCTAGCCCAAGAGACCCAGTACTTC. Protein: CASSYLLAQETQYF.

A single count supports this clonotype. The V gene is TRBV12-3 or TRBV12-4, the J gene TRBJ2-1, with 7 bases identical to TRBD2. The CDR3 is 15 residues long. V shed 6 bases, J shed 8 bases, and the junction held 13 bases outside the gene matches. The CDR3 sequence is CASSSGEAVRHEQFF. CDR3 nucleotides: TGTGCCAGCAGCAGCGGGGAGGCGGTCCGGCATGAGCAGTTCTTC.

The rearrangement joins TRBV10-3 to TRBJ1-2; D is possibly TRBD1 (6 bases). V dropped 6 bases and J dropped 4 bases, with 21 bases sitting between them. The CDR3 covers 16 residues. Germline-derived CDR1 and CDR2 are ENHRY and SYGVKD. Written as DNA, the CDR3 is TGTGCCATCAGACCCCATGGGGACCCGGGGGCCTATGGCTACACCTTC. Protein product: CAIRPHGDPGAYGYTF.

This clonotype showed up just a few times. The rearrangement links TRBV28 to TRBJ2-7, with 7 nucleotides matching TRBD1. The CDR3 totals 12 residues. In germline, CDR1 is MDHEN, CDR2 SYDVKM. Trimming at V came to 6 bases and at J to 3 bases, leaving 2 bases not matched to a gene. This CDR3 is CASRGQLYEQYF. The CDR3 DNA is TGTGCCAGCAGGGGACAGCTCTACGAGCAGTACTTC. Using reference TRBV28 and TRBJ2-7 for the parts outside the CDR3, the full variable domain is DVKVTQSSRYLVKRTGEKVFLECVQDMDHENMFWYRQDPGLGLRLIYFSYDVKMKEKGDIPEGYSVSREKKERFSLILESASTNQTSMYLCASRGQLYEQYFGPGTRLTVT.

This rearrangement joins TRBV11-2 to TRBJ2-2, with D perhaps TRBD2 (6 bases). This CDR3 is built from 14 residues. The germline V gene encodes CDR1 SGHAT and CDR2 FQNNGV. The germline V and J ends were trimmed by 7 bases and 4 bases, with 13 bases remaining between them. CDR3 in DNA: TGTGCCAGCAAGTCCTGGGGGGTCACCGGGGAGCTGTTTTTT. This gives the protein CASKSWGVTGELFF.

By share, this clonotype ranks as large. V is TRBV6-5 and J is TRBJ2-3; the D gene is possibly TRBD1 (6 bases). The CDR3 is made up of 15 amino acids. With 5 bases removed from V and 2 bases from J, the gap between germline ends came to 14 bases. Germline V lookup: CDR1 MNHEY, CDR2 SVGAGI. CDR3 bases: TGTGCCAGCAGTCGTACAGGGAGACTCACAGATACGCAGTATTTT. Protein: CASSRTGRLTDTQYF.

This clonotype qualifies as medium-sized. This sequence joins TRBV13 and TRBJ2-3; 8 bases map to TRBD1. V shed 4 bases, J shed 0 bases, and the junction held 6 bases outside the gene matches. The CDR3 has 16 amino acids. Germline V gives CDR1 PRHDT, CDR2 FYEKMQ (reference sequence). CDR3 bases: TGTGCCAGCAGCTGGAACAGGGGGGCTAGCACAGATACGCAGTATTTT. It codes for CASSWNRGASTDTQYF.

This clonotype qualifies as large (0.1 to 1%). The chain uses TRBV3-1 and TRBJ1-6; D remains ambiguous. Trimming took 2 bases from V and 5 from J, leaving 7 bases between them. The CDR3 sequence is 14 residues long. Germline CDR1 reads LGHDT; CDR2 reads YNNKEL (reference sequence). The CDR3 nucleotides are TGTGCCAGCAGCCAATCACTGAATAATTCACCCCTCCACTTT. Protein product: CASSQSLNNSPLHF. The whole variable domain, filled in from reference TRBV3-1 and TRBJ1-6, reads DTAVSQTPKYLVTQMGNDKSIKCEQNLGHDTMYWYKQDSKKFLKIMFSYNNKELIINETVPNRFSPKSPDKAHLNLHINSLELGDSAVYFCASSQSLNNSPLHFGNGTRLTVT.